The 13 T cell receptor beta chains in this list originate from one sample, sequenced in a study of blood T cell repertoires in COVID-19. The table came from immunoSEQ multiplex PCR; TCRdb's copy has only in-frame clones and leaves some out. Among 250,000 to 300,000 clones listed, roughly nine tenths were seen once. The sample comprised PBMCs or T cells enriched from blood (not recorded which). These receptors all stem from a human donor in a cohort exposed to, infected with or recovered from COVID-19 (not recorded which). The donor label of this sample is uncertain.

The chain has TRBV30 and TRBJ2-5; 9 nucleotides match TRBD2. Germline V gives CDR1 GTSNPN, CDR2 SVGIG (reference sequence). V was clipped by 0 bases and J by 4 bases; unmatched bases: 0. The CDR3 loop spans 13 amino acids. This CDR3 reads CAWSVAGGETQYF. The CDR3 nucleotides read TGTGCCTGGAGTGTAGCGGGGGGAGAGACCCAGTACTTC.

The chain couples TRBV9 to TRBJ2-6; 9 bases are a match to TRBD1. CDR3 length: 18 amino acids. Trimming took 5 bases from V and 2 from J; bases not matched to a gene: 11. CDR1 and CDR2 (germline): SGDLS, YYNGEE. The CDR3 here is CASSSDEGQGAGANVLTF. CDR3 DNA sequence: TGTGCCAGCAGTTCCGACGAGGGACAGGGTGCTGGGGCCAACGTCCTGACTTTC.

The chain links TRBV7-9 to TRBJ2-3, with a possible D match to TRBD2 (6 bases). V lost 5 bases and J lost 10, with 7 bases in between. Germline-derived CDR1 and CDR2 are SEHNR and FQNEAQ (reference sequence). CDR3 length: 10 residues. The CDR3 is CASSPSAQYF. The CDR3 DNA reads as TGTGCCAGCAGCCCTAGCGCGCAGTATTTT.

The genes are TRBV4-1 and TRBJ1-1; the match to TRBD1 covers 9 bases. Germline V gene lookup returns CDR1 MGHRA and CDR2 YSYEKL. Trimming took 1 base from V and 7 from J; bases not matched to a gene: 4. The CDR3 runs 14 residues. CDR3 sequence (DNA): TGCGCCAGCAGCCAAGGGGACAGGGACGGTGAAGCTTTCTTT. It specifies CASSQGDRDGEAFF.

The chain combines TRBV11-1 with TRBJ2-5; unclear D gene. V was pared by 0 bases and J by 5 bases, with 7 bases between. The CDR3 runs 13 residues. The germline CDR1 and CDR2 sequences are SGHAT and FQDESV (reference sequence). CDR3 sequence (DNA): TGTGCCAGCAGCTTAGCGATTCGGGAGACCCAGTACTTC. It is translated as CASSLAIRETQYF.

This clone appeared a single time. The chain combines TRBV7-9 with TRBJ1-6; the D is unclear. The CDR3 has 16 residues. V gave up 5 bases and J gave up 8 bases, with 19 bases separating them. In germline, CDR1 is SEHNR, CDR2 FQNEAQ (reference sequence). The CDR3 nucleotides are TGTGCCAGCAGCCTCCCCGGCGGGAACGCGCATTCACCCCTCCACTTT. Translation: CASSLPGGNAHSPLHF.

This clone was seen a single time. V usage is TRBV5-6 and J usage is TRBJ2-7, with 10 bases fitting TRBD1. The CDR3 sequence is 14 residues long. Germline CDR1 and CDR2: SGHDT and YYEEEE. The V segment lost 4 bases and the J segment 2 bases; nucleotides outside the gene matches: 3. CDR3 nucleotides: TGTGCCAGCAGCCCAGGACAGGGGGCCTACGAGCAGTACTTC. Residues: CASSPGQGAYEQYF.

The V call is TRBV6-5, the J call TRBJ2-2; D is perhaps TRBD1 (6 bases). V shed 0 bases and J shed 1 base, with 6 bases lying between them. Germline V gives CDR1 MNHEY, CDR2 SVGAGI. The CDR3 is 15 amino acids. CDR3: CASSYSGQNTGELFF. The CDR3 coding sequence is TGTGCCAGCAGTTACTCGGGACAGAACACCGGGGAGCTGTTTTTT.

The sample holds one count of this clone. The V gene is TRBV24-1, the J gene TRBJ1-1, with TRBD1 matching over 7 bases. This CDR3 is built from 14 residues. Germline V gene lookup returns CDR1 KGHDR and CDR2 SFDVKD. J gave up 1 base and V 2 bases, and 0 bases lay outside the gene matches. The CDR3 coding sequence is TGTGCCACCAGTGATTGGACAGGGAACACTGAAGCTTTCTTT. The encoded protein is CATSDWTGNTEAFF.

CDR3 sequence: CASSERTGIALHF. In DNA, the CDR3 is TGCGCCAGCAGTGAGCGGACAGGGATTGCCCTCCACTTT. V is TRBV10-2 and J is TRBJ1-6; 8 bases are shared with TRBD1. Germline CDR1 WSHSY, CDR2 SAAADI. CDR3 length: 13 amino acids. The V and J ends lost 2 bases and 14 bases, in that order; junction bases with no gene match: 5.

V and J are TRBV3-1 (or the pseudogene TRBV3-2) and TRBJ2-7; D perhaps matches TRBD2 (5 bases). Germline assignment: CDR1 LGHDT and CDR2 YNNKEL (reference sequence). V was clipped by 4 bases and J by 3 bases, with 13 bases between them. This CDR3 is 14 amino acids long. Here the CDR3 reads CASSPTSGIYEQYF. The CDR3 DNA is TGTGCCAGCAGCCCCACCTCGGGGATCTACGAGCAGTACTTC.

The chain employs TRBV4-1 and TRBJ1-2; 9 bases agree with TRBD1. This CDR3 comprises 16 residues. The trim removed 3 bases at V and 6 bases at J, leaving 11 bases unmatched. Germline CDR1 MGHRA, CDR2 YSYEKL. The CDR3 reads CASSHEQTGGVNGYTF. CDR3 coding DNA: TGCGCCAGCAGCCACGAACAAACAGGGGGCGTTAATGGCTACACCTTC.

CDR3 region: CASSLSGNTDTQYF. As DNA, the CDR3 is TGTGCCAGCAGTTTGTCGGGAAACACAGATACGCAGTATTTT. V usage is TRBV27 and J usage is TRBJ2-3; TRBD2 is a possible D gene (5 bases). The CDR3 has 14 residues. Looked up from germline, CDR1 is MNHEY and CDR2 is SMNVEV (reference sequence). The V end was cut by 3 bases, the J end by 2 bases, with 9 bases between.